The clone carrying this T cell receptor beta chain was observed a few times. These data are taken from a study of blood T cell repertoires in COVID-19. Study overall: The United States, Italy and Spain were the sources of the acute and convalescent COVID-19 samples. Sources were T cells, B-cell-depleted T cells, or PBMCs; the material itself was cDNA or gDNA.

Authors' data handling: Counts of nucleated cells, estimated from reference gene primer amplification, were obtained. Clones were read by immunoSEQ multiplex PCR, and TCRdb kept only the in-frame ones, dropping some. That table gives V, J and clone size, and the DNA gave D and trimming. The sample yields roughly 53,000 clones, over 75% seen once. V was pared by 5 bases and J by 0 bases, with 10 bases of the junction left unmatched. Germline CDR1 reads PRHDT; CDR2 reads FYEKMQ (reference sequence). CDR3 length equals 19 residues. This chain connects TRBV13 to TRBJ2-3, with 14 bases identical to TRBD2. Sequencing input: peripheral blood. This sequence was found in a woman in her forties with active COVID-19. CDR3 in amino acids: CASSLPGLAGGSSTDTQYF. DNA for the CDR3: TGTGCCAGCAGCCTACCTGGACTAGCGGGGGGTTCTAGCACAGATACGCAGTATTTT.